The 25 T cell receptor beta chains below come from one sample, sequenced in a study of PD-1 blockade in classical Hodgkin lymphoma (dated by TCRdb to 2019 to 2021). The method behind the library was the immunoSEQ multiplex PCR assay. This immuneACCESS table, as held by TCRdb, lists in-frame sequences with V and J called but not all clones. Of the missing ones, under half trace to an unresolved V gene in checked studies; the others have no known cause. In this sample the table shows tens of thousands of clones, about nine tenths of which occur a single time. The ten top clones hold just over 9% of the sample. The time point label of this sample denotes: cycle 1 day 1 (C1D1), immediately before nivolumab initiation. Relapse after autologous stem cell transplantation had occurred in all trial patients, and cohorts A, B and C were distinguished by prior brentuximab vedotin exposure. The sample here was peripheral blood mononuclear cells (PBMCs), taken at baseline. These TCRs come from a human donor with classical Hodgkin lymphoma.

This clone was seen once. The chain has TRBV7-9 and TRBJ2-1; 8 nucleotides match TRBD1. The CDR3 length is 12 residues. The germline V gene has CDR1 SEHNR and CDR2 FQNEAQ (reference sequence). J gave up 9 bases and V 7 bases, and 5 bases lay outside the gene matches. The CDR3 region has the DNA TGTGCCAGCATCCAGGGGGCGGGTGAGCAGTTCTTC. It translates to CASIQGAGEQFF.

The rearrangement joins TRBV9 to TRBJ1-1; 8 bases match TRBD1. Germline V gene sequence: CDR1 SGDLS, CDR2 YYNGEE. The CDR3 is 16 residues long. V lost 0 bases, J lost 3 bases, and 7 bases stayed unmatched. This chain's CDR3 is CASSVAVTGDHTEAFF. The DNA for the CDR3 is TGTGCCAGCAGCGTAGCGGTGACAGGGGATCACACTGAAGCTTTCTTT.

The chain links TRBV5-5 to TRBJ2-1; D is unclear. The CDR3 length is 14 residues. Trimming took off 0 bases at V and 1 base at J, with 5 bases between the two ends. Germline V gene data show CDR1 as SGHKS and CDR2 as YYEKEE (reference sequence). The CDR3 reads CASSLGVSYNEQFF. The CDR3 DNA reads as TGTGCCAGCAGCTTGGGGGTTTCCTACAATGAGCAGTTCTTC.

The chain uses TRBV5-1 and TRBJ2-6, with D uncertain. This CDR3 spans 17 amino acids. V was cut by 0 bases and J by 1 base, with 11 bases left in between. CDR1 and CDR2 (germline): SGHRS, YFSETQ. The CDR3 nucleotides read TGCGCCAGCAGCTTGGGTATCTCGCCGTCTGGGGCCAACGTCCTGACTTTC. Translation gives CASSLGISPSGANVLTF.

The table lists this clone with a count of one. The chain couples TRBV6-1 to TRBJ1-2; possibly TRBD1 for D (6 bases). The germline gives CDR1 MNHNS, CDR2 SASEGT. Between the trimmed V and J ends, which lost 7 bases and 5 bases, there was a span of 26 bases. The CDR3 runs to 17 residues. The CDR3 coding sequence is TGTGCCAGCATTGACAGGAGTGAGGCCTTCAAGGGGTATGGCTACACCTTC. It specifies CASIDRSEAFKGYGYTF.

This rearrangement joins TRBV19 to TRBJ2-1; D possibly corresponds to TRBD2 (5 bases). The V gene lost 4 bases and the J gene lost 0 bases, with 7 bases spanning the gap. The CDR3 spans 14 residues. Germline CDR1 LNHDA, CDR2 SQIVND (reference sequence). The CDR3: CASSREHSYNEQFF. The CDR3 DNA is TGTGCCAGTAGTAGGGAGCACTCCTACAATGAGCAGTTCTTC.

The chain recombines TRBV25-1 with TRBJ1-1; unclear D gene. Germline CDR1 reads MGHDK; CDR2 reads SYGVNS. Trimming cost V 3 bases and J 2 bases, with 10 bases left between them. This CDR3 region has 14 residues. CDR3 sequence reads: CASSDIKGNTEAFF. The CDR3 nucleotides read TGTGCCAGCAGTGACATCAAGGGTAACACTGAAGCTTTCTTT. The full variable domain, with the rest looked up from reference TRBV25-1 and TRBJ1-1, is EADIYQTPRYLVIGTGKKITLECSQTMGHDKMYWYQQDPGMELHLIHYSYGVNSTEKGDLSSESTVSRIRTEHFPLTLESARPSHTSQYLCASSDIKGNTEAFFGQGTRLTVV.

The chain combines TRBV6-6 with TRBJ2-2; 7 nucleotides line up with TRBD1. Germline CDR1 and CDR2: MNHNY and SVGAGI (reference sequence). There are 13 residues in the CDR3. J lost 12 bases, V lost 6 bases, and 10 bases had no gene match. In DNA, the CDR3 is TGTGCCAGCAGCCGGACAGGCCCCGAGAAGCTGTTTTTT. Translated: CASSRTGPEKLFF.

The CDR3 DNA is TGCGCCAGCAGCAAAAGCCGGGAAAGGGCCACTGAAGCTTTCTTT. Protein: CASSKSRERATEAFF. V usage is TRBV5-1 and J usage is TRBJ1-1; D ambiguous. The germline gives CDR1 SGHRS, CDR2 YFSETQ. The CDR3 length is 15 residues. V was pared by 4 bases and J by 4 bases, with 17 bases between.

The V and J genes are TRBV6-6 and TRBJ2-5; 9 nucleotides align to TRBD2. V lost 2 bases and J lost 5; bases outside the gene matches: 6. CDR1 and CDR2 from the germline V gene are MNHNY and SVGAGI (reference sequence). The CDR3 totals 15 residues. CDR3 sequence (DNA): TGTGCCAGCAGTTACGGGCGGGGGGGCCATGAGACCCAGTACTTC. Protein sequence: CASSYGRGGHETQYF.

This chain joins TRBV12-5 and TRBJ2-5; TRBD1 is a possible D gene (6 bases). The CDR3 length is 14 residues. Trimming cost V 5 bases and J 2 bases, with 12 bases left between them. Germline V gene lookup returns CDR1 LGHNT and CDR2 FRNRAP. CDR3 protein: CASGVGTPQETQYF. As DNA, the CDR3 is TGTGCTAGTGGTGTGGGGACACCTCAAGAGACCCAGTACTTC.

The chain recombines TRBV11-2 with TRBJ2-3; 9 nucleotides agree with TRBD1. The V gene end was trimmed by 0 bases and the J gene end by 4 bases; junction bases not matched to a gene: 14. The germline gives CDR1 SGHAT, CDR2 FQNNGV. This CDR3 spans 19 amino acids. The CDR3 sequence is CASSLDLRGRQGGSDTQYF. The CDR3 DNA sequence: TGTGCCAGCAGCTTAGATCTTAGGGGGAGACAGGGGGGATCAGATACGCAGTATTTT.

The chain carries TRBV23-1 and TRBJ2-7; TRBD2 is a possible D gene (6 bases). TRBV23-1 falls under the ORF class, with uncertain function. The V and J ends lost 0 bases and 4 bases respectively, with 13 bases between them. This CDR3 contains 15 residues. This CDR3 reads CASSQSILAGYEQYF. The CDR3 nucleotides are TGCGCCAGCAGTCAATCGATACTAGCAGGGTACGAGCAGTACTTC.

This rearrangement joins TRBV28 to TRBJ1-1; D remains ambiguous. CDR1 MDHEN and CDR2 SYDVKM come from the germline V gene. Trimming left V 0 bases short and J 11 bases short, with 10 bases between. The CDR3 spans 12 residues. The CDR3 nucleotides read TGTGCCAGCAGTTTATGGAGAGGCGGGGCTTTCTTT. It yields the protein CASSLWRGGAFF.

The chain is built from TRBV6-5 and TRBJ2-2, with D perhaps TRBD1 (6 bases). From germline, CDR1 is MNHEY and CDR2 SVGAGI. There are 16 residues in the CDR3. V was cut by 0 bases and J by 7 bases, with 15 bases left in between. The CDR3 coding sequence is TGTGCCAGCAGTTACTCGATGCAGGGGTACTACGGGGAGCTGTTTTTT. This encodes CASSYSMQGYYGELFF.

This clone was seen once. The J gene is TRBJ2-7, the V gene TRBV6-1; possibly TRBD1 for D (6 bases). V was clipped by 6 bases and J by 4 bases, with 16 bases between them. Germline V CDR1 and CDR2: MNHNS, SASEGT. The CDR3 is 14 residues long. Written as DNA, the CDR3 is TGTGCCAGCAGGGTACTAGGGGGTCGGTACGAGCAGTACTTC. It yields the protein CASRVLGGRYEQYF.

The rearrangement joins TRBV5-5 to TRBJ2-7; D might be TRBD1 or TRBD2, each matching 5 bases. Germline CDR1 reads SGHKS; CDR2 reads YYEKEE (reference sequence). This CDR3 has 12 amino acids. V lost 4 bases and J 8 bases, leaving 13 bases between the germline ends. CDR3 sequence (DNA): TGTGCCAGCAGCGTGGGGCCGGGAAAGCAGTACTTC. This sequence encodes CASSVGPGKQYF.

The chain couples TRBV5-4 to TRBJ2-5; TRBD1 matches 7 bases. CDR1 and CDR2 (germline): SGHNT, YYREEE (reference sequence). There are 14 residues in the CDR3. Germline trimming cut 3 bases from V and 4 bases from J; bases unmatched to any gene: 6. In DNA, the CDR3 is TGTGCCAGCAGCTCAAACAGGGGACCAGAGACCCAGTACTTC. Translated, it gives CASSSNRGPETQYF.

A word on this clone: At one end the junction does not follow the germline gene, possibly because of a read error. The gene calls are TRBV10-1 and TRBJ2-3; D is tentatively TRBD1 or TRBD2 (5 bases each). The germline V gene encodes CDR1 WNHNN and CDR2 SYGVQD (reference sequence). The CDR3 extends over 13 amino acids. The CDR3: CASSESEELNEGF. CDR3 bases: TGCGCCAGCAGTGAGTCGGAAGAATTGAATGAGGGGTTT.

This chain joins TRBV27 and TRBJ1-6; D remains unclear. Germline lookup yields CDR1 MNHEY and CDR2 SMNVEV (reference sequence). This CDR3 spans 14 amino acids. V lost 6 bases, J lost 0 bases, and 6 bases lay in between. The CDR3 reads CASRESSYNSPLHF. The CDR3 nucleotides read TGTGCCAGCAGGGAGAGCTCCTATAATTCACCCCTCCACTTT.

The CDR3 reads CASSIAGQGREKLFF. For the CDR3, the DNA is TGCGCCAGCAGCATTGCGGGACAGGGACGGGAAAAACTGTTTTTT. The chain employs TRBV5-1 and TRBJ1-4, with 9 bases that match TRBD1. The J segment lost 8 bases and the V segment lost 4 bases, leaving 9 bases of the junction unmatched. Germline V gene sequence: CDR1 SGHRS, CDR2 YFSETQ. The CDR3 runs 15 residues.

This chain links TRBV5-1 with TRBJ2-7, with 10 positions matching TRBD2. Germline V CDR1 and CDR2: SGHRS, YFSETQ. Trimming at V came to 4 bases and at J to 4 bases, leaving 2 bases not matched to a gene. The CDR3 is made up of 13 amino acids. CDR3 loop: CASSGGLAYEQYF. In nucleotides, the CDR3 is TGCGCCAGCAGCGGGGGACTAGCGTACGAGCAGTACTTC.

The chain links TRBV5-5 to TRBJ2-3; 13 bases are a match to TRBD2. The CDR3 totals 17 residues. The germline CDR1 and CDR2 sequences are SGHKS and YYEKEE (reference sequence). After removal of 4 bases from V and 3 bases from J, the junction contained 8 bases not matched to a gene. DNA for the CDR3: TGTGCCAGCAGCACCGGGACTAGCGGGGTACGGACAGATACGCAGTATTTT. Its translation is CASSTGTSGVRTDTQYF.

The chain links TRBV7-8 to TRBJ2-7, with a weak D call TRBD1 (6 bases). Looked up from germline, CDR1 is SGHVS and CDR2 is FQNEAQ. The V end lost 5 bases, the J end lost 5 bases, and 13 bases lay between the germline ends. The CDR3 covers 13 residues. The CDR3 reads CASSHRVPNEQYF. As DNA, the CDR3 is TGTGCCAGCAGCCACAGGGTTCCTAACGAGCAGTACTTC.

CDR3 coding DNA: TGTGCCAGCAGCTTAACCAGACAGGGGCGGGGGGAGACCCAGTACTTC. It is translated as CASSLTRQGRGETQYF. The chain uses TRBV7-9 and TRBJ2-5, with TRBD1 as a possible D gene (8 bases). V was clipped by 2 bases and J by 5 bases, with 18 bases between them. The CDR3 has 16 residues. Per germline, CDR1 SEHNR and CDR2 FQNEAQ (reference sequence).